A single sample gave rise to the 18 T cell receptor beta chains below, sequenced in a study of T cell changes during pregnancy in multiple sclerosis (dated by TCRdb to about 2019). The method was the immunoSEQ multiplex PCR assay. TCRdb took this table from immuneACCESS and kept in-frame rearrangements with V and J called. Such tables lack part of the clones; where checked against another copy, unresolved V genes explain under half of the gap, and the rest is unexplained. Present in this sample are under 35,000 clones, about 89% of which were seen just once. The top ten hold 8% of the sample. The sample was CD8+ T cells from peripheral blood mononuclear cells, taken before pregnancy. Receptors originate from a female donor with multiple sclerosis, enrolled in a pregnancy study.

This CDR3 reads CASTPRSGYTEAFF. The CDR3 region has the DNA TGTGCCAGCACCCCTCGGTCCGGGTACACTGAAGCTTTCTTT. This chain joins TRBV6-1 and TRBJ1-1; D ambiguous. CDR1 and CDR2 from the germline V gene are MNHNS and SASEGT. V gave up 7 bases and J gave up 3 bases, with 15 bases separating them. The length of the CDR3 is 14 residues.

This clone was detected only once. V and J are TRBV28 and TRBJ1-1, with TRBD1 matching over 8 bases. Germline CDR1 is MDHEN and CDR2 is SYDVKM. The trim removed 3 bases at V and 5 bases at J, leaving 11 bases unmatched. This CDR3 is 16 amino acids long. As DNA, the CDR3 is TGTGCCAGCAGTTTCCCAACTCAGGGGGCAGAGACTGAAGCTTTCTTT. Its protein is CASSFPTQGAETEAFF.

The rearrangement links TRBV5-6 to TRBJ1-5, with TRBD1 identical over 8 bases. The ends lost 4 bases at V and 2 bases at J; junction bases unmatched: 5. The CDR3 extends over 15 amino acids. Per germline, CDR1 SGHDT and CDR2 YYEEEE. CDR3 residues: CASSPGQGGNQPQHF. CDR3 sequence (DNA): TGTGCCAGCAGCCCCGGACAGGGCGGCAATCAGCCCCAGCATTTT.

The chain links TRBV19 to TRBJ1-4, with D perhaps TRBD1 (6 bases). The CDR3 is 15 residues long. V was trimmed by 3 bases and J by 5 bases, leaving 13 bases between them. Per the germline V gene, CDR1 is LNHDA and CDR2 is SQIVND (reference sequence). The CDR3 bases are TGTGCCAGTAGTATCGGACAGAAAACGAATGAAAAACTGTTTTTT. Protein: CASSIGQKTNEKLFF.

The V and J genes are TRBV28 and TRBJ2-7; the match to TRBD2 covers 11 bases. The CDR3 is 15 residues long. Trimming cost V 6 bases and J 2 bases; bases outside gene matches: 6. Germline CDR1 MDHEN, CDR2 SYDVKM. CDR3 region: CASSSSGGSPYEQYF. The CDR3 DNA is TGTGCCAGCAGCTCTAGCGGGGGGTCACCCTACGAGCAGTACTTC.

This clone was seen only once. Other DNA sequences in the same sample also yield this CDR3. The rearrangement links TRBV6-1 to TRBJ1-4; TRBD1 agrees at 7 bases. Germline lookup yields CDR1 MNHNS and CDR2 SASEGT. V lost 1 base to trimming and J lost 5 bases; unmatched junction nucleotides: 1. CDR3 length equals 14 residues. The chain's CDR3 is CASSEGQGNEKLFF. The CDR3 DNA reads TGTGCCAGCAGTGAAGGACAGGGCAATGAAAAACTGTTTTTT.

A note on this clone: At the DNA level, this CDR3 is encoded by other sequences in the same sample as well. This chain connects TRBV6-1 to TRBJ2-1; 8 bases match TRBD2. The CDR3 length is 15 residues. The germline CDR1 and CDR2 sequences are MNHNS and SASEGT. After removal of 2 bases from V and 4 bases from J, the junction contained 4 bases not matched to a gene. CDR3 DNA: TGTGCCAGCAGTGAAACCAGCGGGGGATACAATGAGCAGTTCTTC. Protein: CASSETSGGYNEQFF.

The chain has TRBV2 and TRBJ2-5; possible D gene TRBD1, 6 bases. The CDR3 extends over 12 amino acids. CDR1 and CDR2 (germline): SNHLY, FYNNEI. Trimming cost V 10 bases and J 0 bases, with 9 bases left between them. The CDR3 sequence is CATQGYQETQYF. CDR3 bases: TGTGCCACCCAGGGGTACCAAGAGACCCAGTACTTC. The full variable domain, rest sourced from reference TRBV2 and TRBJ2-5, is EPEVTQTPSHQVTQMGQEVILRCVPISNHLYFYWYRQILGQKVEFLVSFYNNEISEKSEIFDDQFSVERPDGSNFTLKIRSTKLEDSAMYFCATQGYQETQYFGPGTRLLVL.

The sample holds a few counts of this clone. This chain connects TRBV7-6 to TRBJ1-3; weak D call: TRBD1 (5 bases). This CDR3 contains 16 residues. Germline V CDR1 and CDR2: SGHVS, FNYEAQ. Between the trimmed V and J ends, which lost 5 bases and 0 bases, there was a span of 14 bases. The CDR3 bases are TGTGCCAGCAGCGGCAGGGAGGCGAGCTCTGGAAACACCATATATTTT. It specifies CASSGREASSGNTIYF. The whole variable domain, remainder taken from reference TRBV7-6 and TRBJ1-3, is GAGVSQSPRYKVTKRGQDVALRCDPISGHVSLYWYRQALGQGPEFLTYFNYEAQQDKSGLPNDRFSAERPEGSISTLTIQRTEQRDSAMYRCASSGREASSGNTIYFGEGSWLTVV.

By frequency in the sample, this clone is medium-sized. The V gene is TRBV10-2, the J gene TRBJ1-2; possible D gene TRBD1, 6 bases. Trimming removed 6 bases at V and 5 bases at J, with 19 bases between. Germline V gives CDR1 WSHSY, CDR2 SAAADI. This CDR3 is 15 amino acids long. CDR3 region: CASSPTGTPGYGYTF. In DNA, the CDR3 is TGCGCCAGCAGCCCCACAGGGACCCCTGGGTATGGCTACACCTTC.

The chain carries TRBV9 and TRBJ2-2; 7 bases are a match to TRBD1. The CDR3 has 15 amino acids. The junction had 4 bases not matched to a gene; V was cut back by 4 bases and J by 1 base. Germline assignment: CDR1 SGDLS and CDR2 YYNGEE. The CDR3 protein is CASSIRTGNTGELFF. CDR3 bases: TGTGCCAGCAGCATTCGGACAGGGAACACCGGGGAGCTGTTTTTT.

The chain employs TRBV7-9 and TRBJ2-7, with 14 bases matching TRBD2. CDR3 length: 14 amino acids. With V trimmed by 5 bases and J by 6 bases, 3 bases remained unmatched. Germline values: CDR1 SEHNR, CDR2 FQNEAQ (reference sequence). The chain's CDR3 is CASSPGTSGGEQYF. In DNA form, the CDR3 reads TGTGCCAGCAGCCCCGGGACTAGCGGGGGCGAGCAGTACTTC. Full variable domain (outside the CDR3, taken from reference TRBV7-9 and TRBJ2-7): DTGVSQNPRHKITKRGQNVTFRCDPISEHNRLYWYRQTLGQGPEFLTYFQNEAQLEKSRLLSDRFSAERPKGSFSTLEIQRTEQGDSAMYLCASSPGTSGGEQYFGPGTRLTVT.

The CDR3 nucleotides are TGTGCCAGCTCACCACGACAGAGTAGCAATCAGCCCCAGCATTTT. Translated, it gives CASSPRQSSNQPQHF. J is TRBJ1-5 and V is TRBV18; a possible D gene is TRBD1 (5 bases). From germline, CDR1 is KGHSH and CDR2 LQKENI. The CDR3 has 15 amino acids. Trimming shortened V by 1 base and J by 0 bases, and 7 bases separated the two germline ends.

The chain combines TRBV6-5 with TRBJ2-3; TRBD2 agrees at 7 bases. CDR3 length: 14 residues. V lost 3 bases, J lost 2 bases, and 2 bases stayed unmatched. Germline lookup yields CDR1 MNHEY and CDR2 SVGAGI. CDR3 amino acids: CASSYGGVTDTQYF. CDR3 DNA sequence: TGTGCCAGCAGTTATGGGGGGGTCACAGATACGCAGTATTTT.

The rearrangement joins TRBV10-1 to TRBJ2-6; 9 bases are shared with TRBD1. This CDR3 is 18 amino acids long. Germline CDR1 is WNHNN and CDR2 is SYGVQD (reference sequence). After removal of 2 bases from V and 1 base from J, the junction contained 6 bases not matched to a gene. CDR3 sequence: CASSEAGTGTSGANVLTF. As DNA, the CDR3 is TGCGCCAGCAGTGAGGCCGGGACAGGGACTTCTGGGGCCAACGTCCTGACTTTC.

The chain combines TRBV11-3 with TRBJ1-4; D not resolved. The germline V gene has CDR1 SGHNT and CDR2 YENEEA. The CDR3 is made up of 16 amino acids. V lost 5 bases to trimming and J lost 3 bases, with 16 bases between them. CDR3 in DNA: TGTGCCAGCAGCCTCCACAGCGGAGGACCTAATGAAAAACTGTTTTTT. Translation gives CASSLHSGGPNEKLFF.

This chain joins TRBV5-1 and TRBJ2-6, with D possibly being TRBD1 (7 bases). Germline assignment: CDR1 SGHRS and CDR2 YFSETQ. The CDR3 runs to 17 residues. V lost 7 bases to trimming and J lost 0 bases, with 17 bases between them. This CDR3 is CASSQGGPLSGANVLTF. The CDR3, as DNA: TGCGCCAGCTCGCAGGGGGGACCCCTCTCTGGGGCCAACGTCCTGACTTTC.

The V gene is TRBV7-9, the J gene TRBJ1-2; D not certain. Germline V lookup: CDR1 SEHNR, CDR2 FQNEAQ (reference sequence). V lost 1 base and J lost 5, with 8 bases in between. The CDR3 has 13 residues. CDR3 amino acids: CASSLGLGYGYTF. Here the CDR3 DNA reads TGTGCCAGCAGCTTAGGTCTAGGATATGGCTACACCTTC.